Below, 10 T cell receptor beta chains from the same sample are listed, as sequenced in a study of blood T cell repertoires in COVID-19. The data were produced by immunoSEQ multiplex PCR, yet TCRdb's version contains in-frame clones alone and is incomplete. Among over 200,000 clones listed, over 80% were seen once. Sequencing was done on a sample of peripheral blood. The source is a human donor in a cohort sampled during active COVID-19.

V usage is TRBV9 and J usage is TRBJ1-6; D is perhaps TRBD1 (6 bases). V was trimmed by 0 bases and J by 11 bases, leaving 12 bases between them. The CDR3 consists of 14 residues. Looked up from germline, CDR1 is SGDLS and CDR2 is YYNGEE. CDR3 sequence reads: CASSVEGEGTPLHF. CDR3 coding DNA: TGTGCCAGCAGCGTAGAGGGGGAAGGGACACCCCTCCACTTT.

The rearrangement uses TRBV9 and TRBJ2-3, with 7 bases identical to TRBD2. The CDR3 contains 12 residues. Germline CDR1 reads SGDLS; CDR2 reads YYNGEE. V lost 0 bases to trimming and J lost 8 bases; unmatched junction nucleotides: 0. The CDR3 DNA follows: TGTGCCAGCAGCGTAGGCGGGGGTACGCAGTATTTT. Protein: CASSVGGGTQYF.

This chain joins TRBV7-3 and TRBJ2-1; D gene uncertain. Germline loops: CDR1 SGHTA, CDR2 FQGTGA. Deletions cut 0 bases from V and 10 bases from J, with 16 bases between. This CDR3 has 15 amino acids. The CDR3 region has the DNA TGTGCCAGCAGCTTAACACAGCCCCCGGTAGGCGAGCAGTTCTTC. Protein product: CASSLTQPPVGEQFF.

This clone turned up a few times. The chain carries TRBV29-1 and TRBJ2-2; a weak D match, TRBD2 (5 bases). The V end was cut by 4 bases, the J end by 2 bases, with 14 bases between. Germline V gene data show CDR1 as SQVTM and CDR2 as ANQGSEA. This CDR3 comprises 15 residues. The CDR3 bases are TGCAGCGTTGTACCCGGGGTCGCTAACACCGGGGAGCTGTTTTTT. Protein sequence: CSVVPGVANTGELFF.

This rearrangement joins TRBV27 to TRBJ2-3, with 8 positions matching TRBD2. The CDR3 has 16 residues. Per the germline V gene, CDR1 is MNHEY and CDR2 is SMNVEV (reference sequence). J gave up 3 bases and V 4 bases, and 9 bases lay outside the gene matches. For the CDR3, the DNA is TGTGCCAGCAGTTCGCGGGGGAGCGGGAGTACAGATACGCAGTATTTT. Protein sequence: CASSSRGSGSTDTQYF.

The chain combines TRBV5-6 with TRBJ2-7, with D possibly TRBD1 on 7 matching bases. The CDR3 consists of 17 residues. CDR1 SGHDT and CDR2 YYEEEE come from the germline V gene. V lost 4 bases and J 1 base, leaving 21 bases between the germline ends. The chain's CDR3 is CASSRPGQGGFSYEQYF. As DNA, the CDR3 is TGTGCCAGCAGCCGCCCGGGCCAGGGGGGTTTTTCCTACGAGCAGTACTTC.

Here the CDR3 reads CASSKTGQETQYF. CDR3 DNA: TGTGCCAGCAGCAAGACAGGCCAAGAGACCCAGTACTTC. V and J are TRBV7-3 and TRBJ2-5, with D maybe TRBD1 (6 bases). This CDR3 spans 13 amino acids. V dropped 5 bases and J dropped 1 base, with 8 bases sitting between them. Germline-derived CDR1 and CDR2 are SGHTA and FQGTGA. Combining the CDR3 with reference TRBV7-3 and TRBJ2-5 gives the whole variable domain GAGVSQTPSNKVTEKGKYVELRCDPISGHTALYWYRQSLGQGPEFLIYFQGTGAADDSGLPNDRFFAVRPEGSVSTLKIQRTERGDSAVYLCASSKTGQETQYFGPGTRLLVL.

CDR3 in amino acids: CASSQPGQGAGGGNTIYF. CDR3 sequence (DNA): TGTGCCAGCAGTCAACCGGGACAGGGGGCCGGCGGTGGAAACACCATATATTTT. The chain recombines TRBV7-9 with TRBJ1-3, with 12 nucleotides matching TRBD1. The J segment lost 3 bases and the V segment lost 6 bases, leaving 12 bases of the junction unmatched. This CDR3 region has 18 residues. Germline values: CDR1 SEHNR, CDR2 FQNEAQ (reference sequence).

This clone was recorded a few times. The sample contains more than one DNA sequence encoding this CDR3. Written as DNA, the CDR3 is TGTGCCAGCAGCTTAAGAGGACAGGGGAATGGCTACACCTTC. This gives the protein CASSLRGQGNGYTF. The J gene is TRBJ1-2, the V gene TRBV7-3, with 9 nucleotides matching TRBD1. Germline loops: CDR1 SGHTA, CDR2 FQGTGA. The CDR3 is 14 amino acids. The ends lost 1 base at V and 6 bases at J; junction bases unmatched: 3.

This rearrangement joins TRBV2 to TRBJ2-7; the D gene is possibly TRBD2 (5 bases). CDR1 is SNHLY, CDR2 FYNNEI, per germline. Trimming removed 1 base from V and 0 bases from J, with 7 bases in between. The CDR3 has 14 amino acids. This chain's CDR3 is CASSEVRDSYEQYF. The DNA for the CDR3 is TGTGCCAGCAGTGAAGTTCGGGACTCCTACGAGCAGTACTTC.